One sample yielded the 14 T cell receptor beta chains listed below, sequenced in a study of T cells in Graves' hyperthyroidism and ophthalmopathy. Using RNA transcripts as the source, TCR beta CDR3 regions were amplified. An initial round of RT-PCR targeting the TCR CDR3 relied on the HTBI primer set. Each CDR3 protein gets one entry after TCRdb re-called the multiplex PCR reads with MiXCR. This sample has under 400,000 distinct CDR3 sequences, with less than 20% found just once. Source material: blood. Receptors originate from a woman under 30 with Graves' hyperthyroidism that later progressed to Graves' ophthalmopathy.

This clonotype was observed a few times. V gene TRBV9 combines with J gene TRBJ2-3; D is possibly TRBD1 or TRBD2 (6 bases each). The CDR3 has 14 residues. V was clipped by 10 bases and J by 4 bases, with 19 bases between them. CDR1 SGDLS and CDR2 YYNGEE come from the germline V gene. The CDR3 spells CASEQGGLADTQYF. The DNA of the CDR3 is TGTGCCTCTGAACAGGGAGGTTTGGCAGATACGCAGTATTTT.

This clonotype showed up just a few times. Here the CDR3 DNA reads TGTGCCAGCACCCTGGAACAGGACTCTGGGGCCAACGTCCTGACTTTC. This gives the protein CASTLEQDSGANVLTF. The chain carries TRBV7-9 and TRBJ2-6; D may be TRBD1 (5 bases). The V and J ends lost 7 bases and 0 bases respectively, with 13 bases between them. Germline lookup yields CDR1 SEHNR and CDR2 FQNEAQ (reference sequence). This CDR3 region has 16 residues.

The chain employs TRBV5-1 and TRBJ2-7; 12 nucleotides line up with TRBD2. The CDR3 covers 18 residues. Unmatched junction bases numbered 16, after V lost 3 bases and J lost 6 bases. CDR1 and CDR2 from the germline V gene are SGHRS and YFSETQ. The CDR3 sequence: CASSSDPGLAGPGSEQYF. CDR3 coding DNA: TGCGCCAGCAGCTCGGACCCGGGACTAGCGGGCCCTGGGAGCGAGCAGTACTTC.

This clonotype was found many times. This sequence joins TRBV20-1 and TRBJ1-2; 8 bases align to TRBD1. The CDR3 contains 14 residues. Trimming at V came to 5 bases and at J to 5 bases, leaving 10 bases not matched to a gene. The V gene's germline CDR1 is DFQATT and CDR2 SNEGSKA (reference sequence). Written as DNA, the CDR3 is TGCAGTGCTCCCCTCGGACAGGGCCGATATGGCTACACCTTC. Its protein is CSAPLGQGRYGYTF.

This clonotype was seen more than once but under ten times. V and J are TRBV20-1 and TRBJ1-2; no firm D call. Looked up from germline, CDR1 is DFQATT and CDR2 is SNEGSKA (reference sequence). V was shortened by 3 bases and J by 5 bases, with 10 bases between the two germline ends. The CDR3 has 12 amino acids. The CDR3 DNA sequence: TGCAGTGCTAGGGAAGGCATTTATGGCTACACCTTC. Translated, it gives CSAREGIYGYTF.

This clonotype was seen ten or more times. This chain links TRBV18 with TRBJ2-7; no firm D call. V gave up 4 bases and J gave up 4 bases, with 5 bases separating them. CDR1 and CDR2 (germline): KGHSH, LQKENI. This CDR3 contains 11 residues. The CDR3 DNA reads as TGTGCCAGCTCACGGAGATACGAGCAGTACTTC. This gives the protein CASSRRYEQYF.

This clonotype was counted only a few times. The V call is TRBV19, the J call TRBJ1-5; 7 bases are shared with TRBD1. V dropped 8 bases and J dropped 4; count of bases not matched to a gene: 8. The germline V gene encodes CDR1 LNHDA and CDR2 SQIVND (reference sequence). The CDR3 has 14 residues. The CDR3 region has the DNA TGTGCCAGTGCAATGGGGACAGCGAATCAGCCCCAGCATTTT. This gives the protein CASAMGTANQPQHF.

The chain combines TRBV4-3 with TRBJ2-3; the D gene is possibly TRBD2 (5 bases). The V end lost 4 bases, the J end lost 0 bases, and 11 bases lay between the germline ends. Germline CDR1 is LGHNA and CDR2 is YSLEER. This CDR3 comprises 15 residues. The CDR3 region is CASSRLRASTDTQYF. The CDR3 nucleotides read TGCGCCAGCAGCCGTTTGAGGGCTAGCACAGATACGCAGTATTTT.

This clonotype showed up just a few times. The rearrangement links TRBV28 to TRBJ2-1; 7 positions match TRBD1. Germline V gene sequence: CDR1 MDHEN, CDR2 SYDVKM. This CDR3 has 20 amino acids. V dropped 3 bases and J dropped 12; count of bases not matched to a gene: 29. CDR3 region: CASSLHAGPRDSPEFLWQFF. DNA of the CDR3: TGTGCCAGCAGTTTGCACGCTGGCCCAAGGGACAGCCCCGAGTTTTTATGGCAGTTCTTC.

This clonotype was seen many times. This chain uses TRBV10-2 with TRBJ2-5, with 11 bases lining up with TRBD2. The CDR3 consists of 14 residues. The ends lost 6 bases at V and 3 bases at J; junction bases unmatched: 3. Germline lookup yields CDR1 WSHSY and CDR2 SAAADI. Here the CDR3 DNA reads TGCGCCAGCAGGGCGGGACTAGCGGAAGAGACCCAGTACTTC. This gives the protein CASRAGLAEETQYF.

The rearrangement links TRBV4-2 to TRBJ2-3; D uncertain. V lost 0 bases, J lost 3 bases, and 10 bases lay in between. This CDR3 region has 15 residues. CDR1 is LGHNA, CDR2 YNFKEQ, per germline. The CDR3, as DNA: TGTGCCAGCAGCCAAGAAAGGCCAGCGACAGATACGCAGTATTTT. Its translation: CASSQERPATDTQYF.

The chain has TRBV27 and TRBJ1-2, with D hard to call. Germline values: CDR1 MNHEY, CDR2 SMNVEV (reference sequence). The V and J ends lost 6 bases and 7 bases respectively, with 15 bases between them. The CDR3 has 13 amino acids. CDR3 in DNA: TGTGCCAGCAGCAAGAGGGAGCGTAGTGGCTACACCTTC. Encoded protein: CASSKRERSGYTF.

V gene TRBV20-1 combines with J gene TRBJ2-7; maybe TRBD1 (6 bases). CDR3 length equals 18 residues. Trimming stripped 1 base from V and 2 bases from J, with 24 bases between. CDR1 and CDR2 from the germline V gene are DFQATT and SNEGSKA (reference sequence). The CDR3 spells CSARASLTQGGAPYEQYF. The CDR3 DNA reads TGCAGTGCTAGAGCCTCCTTGACACAGGGTGGTGCCCCCTACGAGCAGTACTTC.

The sample holds many counts of this clonotype. V gene TRBV7-2 combines with J gene TRBJ2-2, with D possibly TRBD1 on 5 matching bases. With 7 bases removed from V and 6 bases from J, the gap between germline ends came to 15 bases. Germline V gene lookup returns CDR1 SGHTA and CDR2 FQGNSA. The CDR3 length is 14 residues. CDR3 nucleotides: TGTGCCAGCACCGTAGGCAGGGCCCCCGGGGAGCTGTTTTTT. It yields the protein CASTVGRAPGELFF.